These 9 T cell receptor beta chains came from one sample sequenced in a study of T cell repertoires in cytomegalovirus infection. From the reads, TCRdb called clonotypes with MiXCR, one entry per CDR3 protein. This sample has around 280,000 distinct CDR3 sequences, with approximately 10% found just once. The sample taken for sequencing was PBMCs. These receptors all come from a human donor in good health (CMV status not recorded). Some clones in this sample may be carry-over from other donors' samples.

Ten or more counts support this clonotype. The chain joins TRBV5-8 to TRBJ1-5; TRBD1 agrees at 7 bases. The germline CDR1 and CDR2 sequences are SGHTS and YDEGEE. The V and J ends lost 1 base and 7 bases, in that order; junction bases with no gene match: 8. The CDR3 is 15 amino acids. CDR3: CASSLRGGALQPQHF. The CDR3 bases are TGTGCCAGCAGCTTGAGAGGGGGCGCGTTACAGCCCCAGCATTTT.

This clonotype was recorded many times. CDR3 DNA sequence: TGTGCCAGCAGTTACAATAGGGGGGCAGTCACAGATACGCAGTATTTT. It yields the protein CASSYNRGAVTDTQYF. The J gene is TRBJ2-3, the V gene TRBV6-5; the D gene could be TRBD1 or TRBD2 (6 bases each). The CDR3 contains 16 residues. Trimming pared 2 bases from V and 2 bases from J, leaving 14 bases between. Germline CDR1 MNHEY, CDR2 SVGAGI.

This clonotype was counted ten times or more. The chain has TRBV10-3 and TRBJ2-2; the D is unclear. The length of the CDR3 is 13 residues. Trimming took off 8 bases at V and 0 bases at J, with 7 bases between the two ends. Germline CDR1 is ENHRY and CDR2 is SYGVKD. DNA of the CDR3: TGTGCCATCGGGCAGTCGAACACCGGGGAGCTGTTTTTT. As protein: CAIGQSNTGELFF.

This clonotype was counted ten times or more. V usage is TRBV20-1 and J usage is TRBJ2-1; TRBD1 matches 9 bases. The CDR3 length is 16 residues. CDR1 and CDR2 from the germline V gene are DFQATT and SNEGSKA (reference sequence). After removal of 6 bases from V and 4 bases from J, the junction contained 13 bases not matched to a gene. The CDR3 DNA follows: TGCAGTGCCCTCGCTCCGGGACAGGGTTTGTACAATGAGCAGTTCTTC. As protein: CSALAPGQGLYNEQFF.

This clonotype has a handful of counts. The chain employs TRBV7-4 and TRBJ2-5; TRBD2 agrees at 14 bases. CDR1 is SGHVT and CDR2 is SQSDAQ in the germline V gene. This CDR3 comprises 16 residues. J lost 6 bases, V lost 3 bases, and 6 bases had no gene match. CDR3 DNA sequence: TGTGCCAGCAGCTTGACTAGCGGGGGGGCCTGGAAGACCCAGTACTTC. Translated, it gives CASSLTSGGAWKTQYF.

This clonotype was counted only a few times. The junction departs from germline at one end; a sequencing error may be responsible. In DNA form, the CDR3 reads TGTGCCAGCAGCTGGGACGCCAGAAATCAGCCCCATCATTTT. This codes for CASSWDARNQPHHF. The rearrangement links TRBV7-2 to TRBJ1-5, with a tentative D call TRBD1 (5 bases). The germline gives CDR1 SGHTA, CDR2 FQGNSA. The CDR3 is made up of 14 amino acids.

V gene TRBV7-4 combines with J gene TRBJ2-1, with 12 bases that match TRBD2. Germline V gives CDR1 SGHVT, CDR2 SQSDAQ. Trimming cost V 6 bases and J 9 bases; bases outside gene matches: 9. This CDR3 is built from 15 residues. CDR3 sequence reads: CASSSSGGASGEQFF. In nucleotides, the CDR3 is TGTGCCAGCAGTTCTAGCGGGGGGGCTTCGGGTGAGCAGTTCTTC.

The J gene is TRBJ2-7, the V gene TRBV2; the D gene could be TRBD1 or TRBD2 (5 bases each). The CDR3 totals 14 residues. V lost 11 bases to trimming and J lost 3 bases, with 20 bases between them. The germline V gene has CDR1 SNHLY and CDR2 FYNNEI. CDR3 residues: CASQGASLVYEQYF. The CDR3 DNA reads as TGTGCCTCGCAAGGGGCTAGCTTGGTCTACGAGCAGTACTTC.

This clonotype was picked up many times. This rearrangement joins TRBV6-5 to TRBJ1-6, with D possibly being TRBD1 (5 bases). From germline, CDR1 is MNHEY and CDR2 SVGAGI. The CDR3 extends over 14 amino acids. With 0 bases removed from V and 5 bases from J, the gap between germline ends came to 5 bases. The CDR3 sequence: CASSYSGDNSPLHF. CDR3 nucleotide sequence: TGTGCCAGCAGTTACTCAGGGGATAATTCACCCCTCCACTTT.